This T cell receptor (beta chain) was sequenced for a study of blood T cells in healthy people across ages. This clonotype has a handful of counts. Primed by a sample-barcoded 5' primer and a J-beta primer mix, a second PCR proceeded for roughly 6 to 12 cycles. From the 5' RACE reads, TCRdb called clonotypes with MiXCR, one entry per CDR3 protein. The sample contains about 280,000 distinct CDR3 sequences, roughly a quarter of which appear only once. The V gene's germline CDR1 is SQVTM and CDR2 ANQGSEA. This CDR3 is built from 12 residues. Trimming removed 7 bases from V and 6 bases from J, with 14 bases in between.

Material: blood. The V call is TRBV29-1, the J call TRBJ2-3; D remains ambiguous. This TCR was sampled from a woman in her sixties or seventies in good health. CDR3 amino acids: CSAQPYLDTQYF. DNA for the CDR3: TGCAGCGCCCAGCCCTACCTGGATACGCAGTATTTT.